This TCR beta chain was obtained from a study of T-cell reconstitution after alpha-beta-depleted transplantation in children. V lost 6 bases, J lost 7 bases, and 21 bases lay in between. The CDR3 sequence is 15 residues long. CDR1 is MDHEN and CDR2 is SYDVKM in the germline V gene. The table lists this clonotype with many counts. Its antigen remains unidentified. The TCRbeta library was prepared with unique molecular identifiers. MiXCR was run by TCRdb on the PCR reads, yielding one entry per CDR3 protein. The table records about 230,000 distinct CDR3 sequences, 11% of them present only once. Overall study results and limits: T cells produced anew were the main source of T-cell counts and diversity one year after transplant. Approximately two months post-transplant, alpha-beta T cells reportedly originated from several hundred expanded graft clones. Surviving recipient T cells and thymic progenitors underlay high day-60 TCRbeta diversity in some patients.

The TCR originated in a child under two years old with acute myeloid leukemia, due to receive a stem cell transplant. V and J are TRBV28 and TRBJ1-1, with a tentative D call TRBD1 (5 bases). Sequenced material: PBMCs, taken before TCRalphabeta/CD19-depleted stem cell transplant. The CDR3 DNA sequence: TGTGCCAGCAGGACCTCCGTGGGGGGAATCGGTGAAGCTTTCTTT. This translates into CASRTSVGGIGEAFF.